This T cell receptor beta chain was captured by sequencing in a study of T cells after yellow fever vaccination. TCRdb re-derived calls from the 5' RACE reads in MiXCR, one entry per CDR3 protein. Found here are 350,000 to 450,000 distinct CDR3 sequences, around 19% of them singletons; the top ten hold 15% to 20%. This clonotype was counted a few times. Germline CDR1 reads SGHDT; CDR2 reads YYEEEE. V was clipped by 1 base and J by 7 bases, with 17 bases between them. CDR3 length: 15 residues. This rearrangement joins TRBV5-6 to TRBJ2-5, with D perhaps matching TRBD1 (5 bases). The clonotype originates from a man aged 18 to 30 who received the YFV17D yellow fever vaccine. Specimen: PBMCs, collected before the yellow fever booster vaccination. In DNA form, the CDR3 reads TGTGCCAGCAGCTTGTTCGCGACAGCCGCAGGGACCCAGTACTTC. Translated: CASSLFATAAGTQYF.